Here is one T cell receptor beta chain with its context. In the authors' methods: How many nucleated cells were present was estimated from reference gene primer amplification. Clones were read by immunoSEQ multiplex PCR, and TCRdb kept only the in-frame ones, dropping some. V and J calls and clone size come straight from that table; D and trimming were deduced from the DNA. Among 240,000 or so clones listed, around nine tenths were seen once. The sample comes from a study of blood T cell repertoires in COVID-19. In the study overall: Specimens from acute and convalescent COVID-19 originated in the United States, Italy and Spain. T cells, B-cell-depleted T cells, or PBMCs provided the cDNA or gDNA that served as material.

This CDR3 has 14 amino acids. Looked up from germline, CDR1 is MDHEN and CDR2 is SYDVKM. V shed 7 bases, J shed 6 bases, and the junction held 9 bases outside the gene matches. The source material was peripheral blood. The TCR was taken from a woman between 65 and 79 years old with active or convalescent COVID-19. The rearrangement links TRBV28 to TRBJ1-3, with 7 positions matching TRBD1. The CDR3 spells CASTTGAPINTIYF. As DNA, the CDR3 is TGTGCCAGCACCACAGGGGCCCCAATAAACACCATATATTTT.